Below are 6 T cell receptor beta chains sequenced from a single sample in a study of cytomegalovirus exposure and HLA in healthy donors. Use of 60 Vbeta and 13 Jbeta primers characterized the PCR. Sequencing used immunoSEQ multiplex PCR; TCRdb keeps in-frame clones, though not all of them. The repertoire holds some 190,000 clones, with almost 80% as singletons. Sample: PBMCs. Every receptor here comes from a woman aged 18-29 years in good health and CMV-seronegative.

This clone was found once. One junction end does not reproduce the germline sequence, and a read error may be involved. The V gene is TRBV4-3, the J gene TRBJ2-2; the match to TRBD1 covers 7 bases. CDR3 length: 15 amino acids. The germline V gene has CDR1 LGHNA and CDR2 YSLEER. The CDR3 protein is CASSKDRENTGELFF. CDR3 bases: TGCGCCAGCAGCAAAGACAGGGAGAACACCGGGGAGCTGTTTTTT.

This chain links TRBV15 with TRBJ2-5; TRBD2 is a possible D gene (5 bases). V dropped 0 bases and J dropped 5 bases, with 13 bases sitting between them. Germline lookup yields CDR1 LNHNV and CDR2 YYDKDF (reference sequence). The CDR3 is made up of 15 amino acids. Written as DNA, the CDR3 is TGTGCCACCAGCAGAGATCTGGCTAGAGGGGAGACCCAGTACTTC. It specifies CATSRDLARGETQYF.

This CDR3 is CATKDRGNEKLFF. CDR3 DNA: TGTGCCACCAAGGACAGGGGTAATGAAAAACTGTTTTTT. The V call is TRBV19, the J call TRBJ1-4, with 9 nucleotides matching TRBD1. CDR1 and CDR2 (germline): LNHDA, SQIVND (reference sequence). With 10 bases clipped from V and 4 bases from J, the junction kept 4 bases outside the gene matches. This CDR3 has 13 amino acids.

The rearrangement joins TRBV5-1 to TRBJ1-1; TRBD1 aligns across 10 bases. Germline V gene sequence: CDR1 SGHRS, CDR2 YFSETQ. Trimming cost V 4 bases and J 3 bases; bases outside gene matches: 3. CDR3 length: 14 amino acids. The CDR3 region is CASSLGQGHTEAFF. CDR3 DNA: TGCGCCAGCAGCCTGGGACAGGGGCACACTGAAGCTTTCTTT. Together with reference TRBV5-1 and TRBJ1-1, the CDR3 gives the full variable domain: KAGVTQTPRYLIKTRGQQVTLSCSPISGHRSVSWYQQTPGQGLQFLFEYFSETQRNKGNFPGRFSGRQFSNSRSEMNVSTLELGDSALYLCASSLGQGHTEAFFGQGTRLTVV.

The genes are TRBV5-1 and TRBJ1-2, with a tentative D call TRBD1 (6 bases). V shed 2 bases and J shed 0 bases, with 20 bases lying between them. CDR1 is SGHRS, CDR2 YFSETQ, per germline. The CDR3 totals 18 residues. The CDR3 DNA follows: TGCGCCAGCAGCTTATCAATTACAGGGACGGGGACTAACTATGGCTACACCTTC. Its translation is CASSLSITGTGTNYGYTF.

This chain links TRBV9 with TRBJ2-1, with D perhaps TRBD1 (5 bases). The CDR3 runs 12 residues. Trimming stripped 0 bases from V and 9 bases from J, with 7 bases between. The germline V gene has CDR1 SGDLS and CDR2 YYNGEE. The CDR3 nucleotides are TGTGCCAGCAGCGTAGGGACATCTGAGCAGTTCTTC. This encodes CASSVGTSEQFF.